Below are 32 T cell receptor beta chains sequenced from a single sample in a study of cytomegalovirus exposure and HLA in healthy donors (dated by TCRdb to the late 2010s). The protocol used for the library was the immunoSEQ multiplex PCR assay. The multiplex PCR relied on a mix of 60 forward primers for TCR Vbeta segments and 13 reverse primers for TCR Jbeta segments. Not all clones reach the TCRdb copy of this immuneACCESS table, which keeps in-frame sequences only. Checked studies attribute under half of the gap to unresolved V genes and leave the rest unexplained. Counted in this sample were approximately 70,000 clones; around 78% of them appeared once. 9% to 10% of the sample goes to the ten largest clones. The source material was PBMCs. Receptor source: a middle-aged man in good health and CMV-seronegative.

The chain employs TRBV5-1 and TRBJ2-3; 7 bases map to TRBD2. This CDR3 has 16 residues. CDR1 is SGHRS, CDR2 YFSETQ, per germline. With V trimmed by 6 bases and J by 1 base, 11 bases remained unmatched. CDR3 in DNA: TGCGCCAGCATTGGGGGGGTCCAGGGACGCACAGATACGCAGTATTTT. As protein: CASIGGVQGRTDTQYF.

V and J are TRBV10-3 and TRBJ1-2; 10 positions match TRBD1. Germline CDR1 and CDR2: ENHRY and SYGVKD. Trimming at V came to 4 bases and at J to 0 bases, leaving 2 bases not matched to a gene. The CDR3 extends over 15 amino acids. The CDR3 bases are TGTGCCATCAGTGGACAGGGGGCGGCTAACTATGGCTACACCTTC. This codes for CAISGQGAANYGYTF.

This rearrangement joins TRBV2 to TRBJ1-5; the match to TRBD1 covers 10 bases. Germline V gene sequence: CDR1 SNHLY, CDR2 FYNNEI. V was pared by 0 bases and J by 7 bases, with 9 bases of the junction left unmatched. This CDR3 has 17 amino acids. The CDR3 DNA sequence: TGTGCCAGCAGTGAAGCGCTAGGGACAGGGGCTGACCAGCCCCAGCATTTT. Its translation is CASSEALGTGADQPQHF.

The chain recombines TRBV18 with TRBJ2-2; D possibly corresponds to TRBD1 (6 bases). Between the trimmed V and J ends, which lost 4 bases and 7 bases, there was a span of 16 bases. The CDR3 is 15 amino acids. Germline V gives CDR1 KGHSH, CDR2 LQKENI. The CDR3 DNA reads TGTGCCAGCTCACAGAACCTACAGGGAAACGGGGAGCTGTTTTTT. Encoded protein: CASSQNLQGNGELFF.

This clone was detected once. This rearrangement joins TRBV7-9 to TRBJ2-7; possible D gene TRBD1, 6 bases. V gave up 5 bases and J gave up 2 bases, with 13 bases separating them. CDR3 size: 14 residues. Germline V lookup: CDR1 SEHNR, CDR2 FQNEAQ (reference sequence). The CDR3 DNA is TGTGCCAGCAGCCCCGGACAGCTCCCCTACGAGCAGTACTTC. Translating it yields CASSPGQLPYEQYF.

This clone was observed a handful of times. The chain has TRBV6-1 and TRBJ1-6; no clear D. The germline CDR1 and CDR2 sequences are MNHNS and SASEGT. The V end lost 8 bases, the J end lost 2 bases, and 10 bases lay between the germline ends. The length of the CDR3 is 14 residues. The CDR3 DNA reads TGTGCCAGCGGCCTAGCCCCCTATAATTCACCCCTCCACTTT. Encoded protein: CASGLAPYNSPLHF.

The rearrangement links TRBV11-1 to TRBJ2-2, with 7 bases aligning to TRBD1. V shed 5 bases, J shed 7 bases, and the junction held 13 bases outside the gene matches. The CDR3 is made up of 16 amino acids. In germline, CDR1 is SGHAT, CDR2 FQDESV (reference sequence). The chain's CDR3 is CASSRRRQGKGGELFF. The CDR3 DNA is TGTGCCAGCAGCCGACGTCGACAGGGCAAAGGCGGGGAGCTGTTTTTT.

This sequence joins TRBV28 and TRBJ2-1; a weak D match, TRBD2 (6 bases). The CDR3 totals 13 residues. Germline V lookup: CDR1 MDHEN, CDR2 SYDVKM. Trimming took 10 bases from V and 9 from J, leaving 19 bases between them. CDR3 bases: TGTGCCACTACACTACTAGTGCGGGGTGAGCAGTTCTTC. Translated, it gives CATTLLVRGEQFF.

The chain links TRBV5-1 to TRBJ2-3; a weak D match, TRBD1 (6 bases). The germline gives CDR1 SGHRS, CDR2 YFSETQ. Trimming removed 0 bases at V and 2 bases at J, with 10 bases between. The CDR3 has 15 residues. The CDR3 bases are TGCGCCAGCAGCTTGGTAGGGACACCCACAGATACGCAGTATTTT. Translation: CASSLVGTPTDTQYF.

This sequence joins TRBV6-5 and TRBJ1-1; 7 bases are a match to TRBD1. The V and J ends lost 5 bases and 0 bases, in that order; junction bases with no gene match: 3. CDR1 is MNHEY, CDR2 SVGAGI, per germline. This CDR3 region has 14 residues. The CDR3: CASSQGVVNTEAFF. The CDR3 coding sequence is TGTGCCAGCAGTCAGGGGGTAGTGAACACTGAAGCTTTCTTT.

The V and J genes are TRBV10-3 and TRBJ2-5; tentatively, D is TRBD1 (6 bases). The CDR3 covers 15 residues. CDR1 and CDR2 (germline): ENHRY, SYGVKD. Between the trimmed V and J ends, which lost 3 bases and 8 bases, there was a span of 19 bases. The CDR3 DNA is TGTGCCATCAGTGAACAGGGCAGTCCCCAAGGTACCCAGTACTTC. Protein product: CAISEQGSPQGTQYF.

The chain uses TRBV7-2 and TRBJ2-1; 7 nucleotides align to TRBD2. The CDR3 loop spans 15 amino acids. V was pared by 6 bases and J by 6 bases, with 11 bases of the junction left unmatched. The germline V gene encodes CDR1 SGHTA and CDR2 FQGNSA. As DNA, the CDR3 is TGTGCCAGCAGGATAGCGGGCGGGGCGGGCAATGAGCAGTTCTTC. Protein sequence: CASRIAGGAGNEQFF.

CDR3 bases: TGTGCCAGTAGTGAGACAGGACCTGAGCCCCAGCATTTT. This gives the protein CASSETGPEPQHF. This chain links TRBV19 with TRBJ1-5, with D perhaps TRBD1 (6 bases). Trimming left V 5 bases short and J 8 bases short, with 13 bases between. The CDR3 has 13 amino acids. Germline V gene sequence: CDR1 LNHDA, CDR2 SQIVND (reference sequence).

This clone occurred a few times. The J gene is TRBJ1-1, the V gene TRBV5-6; the D gene is possibly TRBD1 (6 bases). The V gene's germline CDR1 is SGHDT and CDR2 YYEEEE. V shed 4 bases and J shed 1 base, with 11 bases lying between them. CDR3 size: 14 residues. CDR3 DNA: TGTGCCAGCAGCATCAGGGGACCGAACACTGAAGCTTTCTTT. It codes for CASSIRGPNTEAFF.

The chain employs TRBV9 and TRBJ2-7, with 8 bases lining up with TRBD2. The CDR3 covers 14 residues. V shed 0 bases and J 3 bases; nucleotides not matched to a gene: 2. The germline gives CDR1 SGDLS, CDR2 YYNGEE. CDR3 amino acids: CASSVETSGYEQYF. CDR3 in DNA: TGTGCCAGCAGCGTAGAAACTAGCGGCTACGAGCAGTACTTC.

In the case of this clone: One junction end disagrees with the germline gene, perhaps due to a read error. The chain uses TRBV7-9 and TRBJ2-1; 14 bases fit TRBD2. This CDR3 has 15 residues. The germline V gene has CDR1 SEHNR and CDR2 FQNEAQ (reference sequence). Written as DNA, the CDR3 is TGTTCCAGCAGACTAGCGGGGGGGCCACGCAATGAGCAGTTCTTC. This sequence encodes CSSRLAGGPRNEQFF. The full variable domain, with the rest looked up from reference TRBV7-9 and TRBJ2-1, is DTGVSQNPRHKITKRGQNVTFRCDPISEHNRLYWYRQTLGQGPEFLTYFQNEAQLEKSRLLSDRFSAERPKGSFSTLEIQRTEQGDSAMYLCSSRLAGGPRNEQFFGPGTRLTVL.

CDR3 in amino acids: CASSIGQGGVTEAFF. The CDR3, as DNA: TGTGCCAGTAGTATAGGGCAGGGTGGTGTCACTGAAGCTTTCTTT. The chain couples TRBV19 to TRBJ1-1; tentatively, D is TRBD1 (5 bases). CDR3 length equals 15 residues. V lost 1 base to trimming and J lost 4 bases, with 13 bases between them. CDR1 is LNHDA, CDR2 SQIVND, per germline (reference sequence). The full variable domain, with the rest looked up from reference TRBV19 and TRBJ1-1, is DGGITQSPKYLFRKEGQNVTLSCEQNLNHDAMYWYRQDPGQGLRLIYYSQIVNDFQKGDIAEGYSVSREKKESFPLTVTSAQKNPTAFYLCASSIGQGGVTEAFFGQGTRLTVV.

The chain combines TRBV5-1 with TRBJ2-7, with 11 bases aligning to TRBD1. CDR3 length: 16 amino acids. Looked up from germline, CDR1 is SGHRS and CDR2 is YFSETQ. Losses at the gene ends were 1 base for V and 3 bases for J; bases not matched to a gene: 6. The CDR3 nucleotides read TGCGCCAGCAGCTTGTTGGGGACAGGGGGGAACTACGAGCAGTACTTC. Translated, it gives CASSLLGTGGNYEQYF. Full variable domain (remainder filled in from reference TRBV5-1 and TRBJ2-7): KAGVTQTPRYLIKTRGQQVTLSCSPISGHRSVSWYQQTPGQGLQFLFEYFSETQRNKGNFPGRFSGRQFSNSRSEMNVSTLELGDSALYLCASSLLGTGGNYEQYFGPGTRLTVT.

The chain carries TRBV5-5 and TRBJ2-2; tentative D call: TRBD1 (5 bases). This CDR3 contains 18 residues. CDR1 is SGHKS, CDR2 YYEKEE, per germline (reference sequence). V gave up 0 bases and J gave up 3 bases, with 18 bases separating them. The CDR3 sequence: CASSLEGAGNADTGELFF. CDR3 in DNA: TGTGCCAGCAGCTTGGAAGGGGCAGGGAATGCGGACACCGGGGAGCTGTTTTTT.

The V gene is TRBV5-1, the J gene TRBJ2-1; D might be TRBD1 (5 bases). This CDR3 comprises 15 residues. V lost 4 bases to trimming and J lost 7 bases, with 18 bases between them. The germline V gene encodes CDR1 SGHRS and CDR2 YFSETQ. The CDR3 loop reads CASSPQAVPPNEQFF. The CDR3 DNA reads TGCGCCAGCAGCCCACAGGCGGTACCCCCTAATGAGCAGTTCTTC.

The J gene is TRBJ2-3, the V gene TRBV19; TRBD2 agrees at 8 bases. The germline CDR1 and CDR2 sequences are LNHDA and SQIVND (reference sequence). V shed 3 bases, J shed 8 bases, and the junction held 4 bases outside the gene matches. The CDR3 is 13 residues long. The CDR3 protein is CASSILAGGTQYF. The CDR3 coding sequence is TGTGCCAGTAGTATTTTGGCGGGGGGTACGCAGTATTTT.

This sequence joins TRBV11-2 and TRBJ2-3; the D gene is possibly TRBD2 (6 bases). The CDR3 loop spans 14 amino acids. Germline V gene sequence: CDR1 SGHAT, CDR2 FQNNGV. V was trimmed by 4 bases and J by 4 bases, leaving 12 bases between them. CDR3: CASSSPTRADTQYF. The DNA for the CDR3 is TGTGCCAGCAGCTCCCCGACTAGGGCAGATACGCAGTATTTT.

The chain uses TRBV18 and TRBJ1-3; weak D call: TRBD1 (6 bases). This CDR3 spans 17 amino acids. In germline, CDR1 is KGHSH, CDR2 LQKENI. The V end was cut by 3 bases, the J end by 0 bases, with 15 bases between. The CDR3 loop reads CASSPRKQGSSGNTIYF. The CDR3, as DNA: TGTGCCAGCTCACCGAGGAAACAGGGAAGCTCTGGAAACACCATATATTTT.

The J gene is TRBJ1-6, the V gene TRBV27, with a possible D match to TRBD1 (5 bases). The germline CDR1 and CDR2 sequences are MNHEY and SMNVEV (reference sequence). Trimming removed 6 bases from V and 0 bases from J, with 12 bases in between. This CDR3 comprises 16 residues. Here the CDR3 DNA reads TGTGCCAGCAGACAGGTTAGCCGCTCCTATAATTCACCCCTCCACTTT. Protein: CASRQVSRSYNSPLHF.

The V gene is TRBV19, the J gene TRBJ1-1, with TRBD1 matching over 7 bases. V was clipped by 5 bases and J by 5 bases; unmatched bases: 14. Germline values: CDR1 LNHDA, CDR2 SQIVND (reference sequence). This CDR3 has 16 amino acids. This CDR3 reads CASSSEPDRVGTEAFF. The CDR3 DNA reads as TGTGCCAGTAGTTCCGAACCTGACAGGGTAGGTACTGAAGCTTTCTTT.

In its sample, this clone was seen a few times. V usage is TRBV27 and J usage is TRBJ2-2; TRBD2 matches at 8 bases. Per the germline V gene, CDR1 is MNHEY and CDR2 is SMNVEV (reference sequence). This CDR3 contains 13 residues. V was clipped by 5 bases and J by 7 bases; unmatched bases: 3. CDR3 DNA sequence: TGTGCCAGCAGTCTCCTAGCGGGCGGGGAGCTGTTTTTT. Its translation is CASSLLAGGELFF.

This clone is a singleton in its sample. This sequence joins TRBV28 and TRBJ2-7; 12 bases line up with TRBD2. This CDR3 region has 16 residues. V was clipped by 5 bases and J by 2 bases; unmatched bases: 7. Germline values: CDR1 MDHEN, CDR2 SYDVKM. The CDR3 is CASSPAGLAGAYEQYF. CDR3 in DNA: TGTGCCAGCAGTCCCGCGGGACTAGCGGGCGCCTACGAGCAGTACTTC. Based on the CDR3 plus reference TRBV28 and TRBJ2-7, the full variable domain is DVKVTQSSRYLVKRTGEKVFLECVQDMDHENMFWYRQDPGLGLRLIYFSYDVKMKEKGDIPEGYSVSREKKERFSLILESASTNQTSMYLCASSPAGLAGAYEQYFGPGTRLTVT.

The chain couples TRBV7-3 to TRBJ2-3, with 13 bases that match TRBD2. CDR1 is SGHTA and CDR2 is FQGTGA in the germline V gene. The CDR3 consists of 17 residues. The V and J ends lost 5 bases and 1 base, in that order; junction bases with no gene match: 6. In DNA, the CDR3 is TGTGCCAGCAGCCCGATTGGACTAGCGGGGGGCACAGATACGCAGTATTTT. It yields the protein CASSPIGLAGGTDTQYF.

The genes are TRBV7-3 and TRBJ2-2; 9 positions agree with TRBD1. Germline V lookup: CDR1 SGHTA, CDR2 FQGTGA. CDR3 length: 16 amino acids. After removal of 5 bases from V and 1 base from J, the junction contained 5 bases not matched to a gene. CDR3 in amino acids: CASSQQTGGNTGELFF. The CDR3 DNA reads as TGTGCCAGCAGCCAACAGACAGGGGGGAACACCGGGGAGCTGTTTTTT.

The chain combines TRBV28 with TRBJ1-2; D call uncertain. Between the trimmed V and J ends, which lost 6 bases and 1 base, there was a span of 9 bases. CDR1 is MDHEN and CDR2 is SYDVKM in the germline V gene. The length of the CDR3 is 13 residues. In nucleotides, the CDR3 is TGTGCCAGCAGACCGACACGTAACTATGGCTACACCTTC. Its translation: CASRPTRNYGYTF.

The gene calls are TRBV2 and TRBJ2-5; 7 bases agree with TRBD1. The CDR3 is 14 residues long. V lost 10 bases, J lost 4 bases, and 12 bases stayed unmatched. Germline V gene lookup returns CDR1 SNHLY and CDR2 FYNNEI. CDR3 sequence: CAIKVNRGGETQYF. In DNA form, the CDR3 reads TGTGCCATCAAGGTCAACAGGGGCGGAGAGACCCAGTACTTC. The variable domain in full, completed from reference TRBV2 and TRBJ2-5, reads EPEVTQTPSHQVTQMGQEVILRCVPISNHLYFYWYRQILGQKVEFLVSFYNNEISEKSEIFDDQFSVERPDGSNFTLKIRSTKLEDSAMYFCAIKVNRGGETQYFGPGTRLLVL.

The chain is built from TRBV5-6 and TRBJ2-5; D not certain. Per the germline V gene, CDR1 is SGHDT and CDR2 is YYEEEE. The V gene lost 0 bases and the J gene lost 4 bases, with 16 bases spanning the gap. The CDR3 length is 16 residues. Written as DNA, the CDR3 is TGTGCCAGCAGCTTGGTGGGTAGCCCATCCCGAGAGACCCAGTACTTC. Its protein product is CASSLVGSPSRETQYF.